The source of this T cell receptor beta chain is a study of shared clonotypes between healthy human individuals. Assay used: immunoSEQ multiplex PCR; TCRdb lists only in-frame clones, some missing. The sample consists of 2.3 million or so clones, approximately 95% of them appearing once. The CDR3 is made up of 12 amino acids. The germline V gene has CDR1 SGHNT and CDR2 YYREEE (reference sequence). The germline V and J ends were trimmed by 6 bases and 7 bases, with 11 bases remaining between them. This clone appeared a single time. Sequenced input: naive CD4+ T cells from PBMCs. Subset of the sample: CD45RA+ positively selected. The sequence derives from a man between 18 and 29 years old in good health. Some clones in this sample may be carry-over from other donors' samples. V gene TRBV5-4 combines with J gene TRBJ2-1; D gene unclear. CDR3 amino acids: CASTDRANEQFF. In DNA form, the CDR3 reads TGTGCCAGCACCGATCGCGCTAATGAGCAGTTCTTC.